The present TCR beta chain was sequenced within a study of control samples from healthy donors and cancer patients. Germline V CDR1 and CDR2: SGDLS, YYNGEE. This CDR3 spans 16 amino acids. J lost 7 bases, V lost 0 bases, and 9 bases had no gene match. The table came from immunoSEQ multiplex PCR; TCRdb's copy has only in-frame clones and leaves some out. The table records 150,000 to 200,000 clones, 90% of them present only once. The chain has TRBV9 and TRBJ2-1; TRBD2 aligns across 8 bases. Sequencing input: blood. The source is a woman aged 45-65 years in good health. The CDR3 DNA follows: TGTGCCAGCAGCGTAGGGGCGGGGGGAAATACAAATGAGCAGTTCTTC. Translated: CASSVGAGGNTNEQFF. Supplemented by reference TRBV9 and TRBJ2-1, the full variable domain reads DSGVTQTPKHLITATGQRVTLRCSPRSGDLSVYWYQQSLDQGLQFLIQYYNGEERAKGNILERFSAQQFPDLHSELNLSSLELGDSALYFCASSVGAGGNTNEQFFGPGTRLTVL.